These 26 T cell receptor beta chains originate from one sample sequenced in a study of shared clonotypes between healthy human individuals. Profiled with immunoSEQ multiplex PCR; TCRdb holds only in-frame clones, not every one. The data contain 2 million to 3 million clones, around nine tenths of them seen just once; the ten biggest clones take up over 0.12%. The sequenced sample was naive CD4+ T cells sorted from blood. Subset defined: CD45RA+ positively selected. The receptor set was obtained from a man younger than 35 in good health.

The chain is built from TRBV18 and TRBJ2-1, with TRBD2 matching over 10 bases. The CDR3 consists of 17 residues. Trimming took 4 bases from V and 0 from J; bases not matched to a gene: 6. The germline V gene encodes CDR1 KGHSH and CDR2 LQKENI. CDR3 sequence (DNA): TGTGCCAGCTCACGTACGTCTAGCGGGAGCTCCTACAATGAGCAGTTCTTC. Translated, it gives CASSRTSSGSSYNEQFF.

DNA of the CDR3: TGTGCCAGCAGCTTGTTCAATCTTGAGGAGACCCAGTACTTC. It translates to CASSLFNLEETQYF. The J gene is TRBJ2-5, the V gene TRBV5-6; D gene ambiguous. The V and J ends lost 1 base and 5 bases respectively, with 12 bases between them. The CDR3 is made up of 14 amino acids. The germline gives CDR1 SGHDT, CDR2 YYEEEE.

J is TRBJ2-2 and V is TRBV11-2, with D hard to call. The CDR3 loop spans 15 amino acids. V dropped 1 base and J dropped 2 bases, with 8 bases sitting between them. The germline V gene encodes CDR1 SGHAT and CDR2 FQNNGV. For the CDR3, the DNA is TGTGCCAGCAGCTTAGCCCCAGGAAACACCGGGGAGCTGTTTTTT. It specifies CASSLAPGNTGELFF.

This clone occurred a few times. The CDR3 loop reads CAISEYPLGGNGQPQHF. Written as DNA, the CDR3 is TGTGCCATCAGTGAGTACCCACTAGGAGGAAACGGTCAGCCCCAGCATTTT. This chain links TRBV10-3 with TRBJ1-5; D not certain. The CDR3 consists of 17 residues. V was shortened by 1 base and J by 6 bases, with 19 bases between the two germline ends. The germline V gene has CDR1 ENHRY and CDR2 SYGVKD.

The V call is TRBV9, the J call TRBJ2-2; 10 positions match TRBD2. The CDR3 covers 14 residues. Germline values: CDR1 SGDLS, CDR2 YYNGEE. V was pared by 5 bases and J by 6 bases, with 4 bases of the junction left unmatched. The CDR3: CASSDSGRSGELFF. CDR3 nucleotides: TGTGCCAGCAGTGATAGCGGGAGGTCCGGGGAGCTGTTTTTT.

The chain uses TRBV7-2 and TRBJ2-7; D unclear. The germline V gene encodes CDR1 SGHTA and CDR2 FQGNSA. Trimming removed 5 bases at V and 2 bases at J, with 13 bases between. The CDR3 spans 14 residues. The CDR3 loop reads CASSLAAATYEQYF. CDR3 DNA: TGTGCCAGCAGCCTCGCGGCAGCGACCTACGAGCAGTACTTC.

This clone was counted once. Other nucleotide sequences in the sample specify the same CDR3. The V call is TRBV27, the J call TRBJ1-2; 10 bases are a match to TRBD1. The V segment lost 6 bases and the J segment 8 bases; nucleotides outside the gene matches: 3. The length of the CDR3 is 12 residues. From germline, CDR1 is MNHEY and CDR2 SMNVEV (reference sequence). CDR3 DNA: TGTGCCAGCAGCTCGACAGGGGGCGGCTACACCTTC. Protein sequence: CASSSTGGGYTF.

The chain employs TRBV29-1 and TRBJ2-1; weak D call: TRBD1 (5 bases). The V and J ends lost 7 bases and 3 bases respectively, with 13 bases between them. Per germline, CDR1 SQVTM and CDR2 ANQGSEA. This CDR3 comprises 13 residues. The CDR3 sequence: CSDGAVIYNEQFF. For the CDR3, the DNA is TGCAGCGATGGGGCGGTAATCTACAATGAGCAGTTCTTC.

The rearrangement uses TRBV6-5 and TRBJ1-6; D remains unclear. Germline V gene sequence: CDR1 MNHEY, CDR2 SVGAGI. The germline V and J ends were trimmed by 2 bases and 4 bases, with 6 bases remaining between them. The CDR3 runs 14 residues. The CDR3 loop reads CASSYKQYNSPLHF. CDR3 sequence (DNA): TGTGCCAGCAGTTACAAACAATATAATTCACCCCTCCACTTT.

This chain links TRBV7-7 with TRBJ2-5; D may match TRBD1 or TRBD2 (5 bases each). CDR1 and CDR2 from the germline V gene are SSHAT and FNYEAQ (reference sequence). This CDR3 spans 13 amino acids. Written as DNA, the CDR3 is TGTGCTAGCCGCGGGCAGGGCCAAGAGACCCAGTACTTC. Encoded protein: CASRGQGQETQYF.

The V and J genes are TRBV18 and TRBJ2-7; D possibly corresponds to TRBD1 (6 bases). The CDR3 consists of 17 residues. Between the trimmed V and J ends, which lost 0 bases and 2 bases, there was a span of 17 bases. Germline values: CDR1 KGHSH, CDR2 LQKENI. The CDR3 sequence is CASSPPIGQGLPYEQYF. For the CDR3, the DNA is TGTGCCAGCTCACCACCTATCGGTCAGGGGTTACCCTACGAGCAGTACTTC.

A note on this clone: A read error may produce the germline difference seen at one junction end. The rearrangement joins TRBV5-1 to TRBJ2-7; no reliable D call. Germline lookup yields CDR1 SGHRS and CDR2 YFSETQ. The CDR3 loop spans 13 amino acids. CDR3 nucleotides: TGCGCCAGCAGCCGGATGGCACAGACACCAAAAAGCTTC. This codes for CASSRMAQTPKSF.

A word on this clone: Different DNA sequences within this sample yield the same CDR3. J is TRBJ1-1 and V is TRBV29-1; D gene uncertain. The CDR3 length is 11 residues. Per the germline V gene, CDR1 is SQVTM and CDR2 is ANQGSEA. Trimming left V 6 bases short and J 2 bases short, with 7 bases between. Written as DNA, the CDR3 is TGCAGCGTCCGCACTAACACTGAAGCTTTCTTT. It translates to CSVRTNTEAFF.

J is TRBJ2-3 and V is TRBV19; no definite D call. With 5 bases removed from V and 0 bases from J, the gap between germline ends came to 9 bases. In germline, CDR1 is LNHDA, CDR2 SQIVND (reference sequence). The length of the CDR3 is 14 residues. The DNA for the CDR3 is TGTGCCAGTAGTTCCACGACAAGCACAGATACGCAGTATTTT. Its translation: CASSSTTSTDTQYF.

The chain links TRBV2 to TRBJ1-3; D remains ambiguous. In germline, CDR1 is SNHLY, CDR2 FYNNEI. The CDR3 has 17 amino acids. V was trimmed by 4 bases and J by 4 bases, leaving 20 bases between them. CDR3 in amino acids: CASSASVFGFAGNTIYF. The CDR3 nucleotides are TGTGCCAGCAGTGCTTCGGTCTTCGGATTCGCCGGAAACACCATATATTTT. Based on the CDR3 plus reference TRBV2 and TRBJ1-3, the full variable domain is EPEVTQTPSHQVTQMGQEVILRCVPISNHLYFYWYRQILGQKVEFLVSFYNNEISEKSEIFDDQFSVERPDGSNFTLKIRSTKLEDSAMYFCASSASVFGFAGNTIYFGEGSWLTVV.

This chain links TRBV7-2 with TRBJ2-4; D tentatively reads TRBD1 or TRBD2 (5 bases each). The germline gives CDR1 SGHTA, CDR2 FQGNSA. V dropped 1 base and J dropped 3 bases, with 16 bases sitting between them. This CDR3 has 17 amino acids. CDR3 DNA: TGTGCCAGCAGCTTAGATTCGCGCCAGAGGGGCAAAAACATTCAGTACTTC. Translation: CASSLDSRQRGKNIQYF.

The chain combines TRBV7-9 with TRBJ2-7; D ambiguous. The CDR3 is made up of 13 amino acids. Trimming left V 0 bases short and J 3 bases short, with 6 bases between. Germline CDR1 is SEHNR and CDR2 is FQNEAQ (reference sequence). The CDR3 DNA is TGTGCCAGCAGCTTAGCTGACGGCTACGAGCAGTACTTC. Its translation is CASSLADGYEQYF. Complete variable domain (other parts from reference TRBV7-9 and TRBJ2-7): DTGVSQNPRHKITKRGQNVTFRCDPISEHNRLYWYRQTLGQGPEFLTYFQNEAQLEKSRLLSDRFSAERPKGSFSTLEIQRTEQGDSAMYLCASSLADGYEQYFGPGTRLTVT.

The CDR3 protein is CASRSGGSVRTEAFF. Written as DNA, the CDR3 is TGTGCCAGCAGGTCAGGGGGGTCGGTACGGACTGAAGCTTTCTTT. The rearrangement joins TRBV5-4 to TRBJ1-1, with TRBD1 matching over 7 bases. V lost 5 bases, J lost 5 bases, and 12 bases stayed unmatched. Germline values: CDR1 SGHNT, CDR2 YYREEE (reference sequence). The length of the CDR3 is 15 residues. The full variable domain, with the rest looked up from reference TRBV5-4 and TRBJ1-1, is ETGVTQSPTHLIKTRGQQVTLRCSSQSGHNTVSWYQQALGQGPQFIFQYYREEENGRGNFPPRFSGLQFPNYSSELNVNALELDDSALYLCASRSGGSVRTEAFFGQGTRLTVV.

The V gene is TRBV14, the J gene TRBJ1-5; weak D call: TRBD1 (6 bases). Trimming left V 0 bases short and J 3 bases short, with 12 bases between. Germline-derived CDR1 and CDR2 are SGHDN and FVKESK. The CDR3 covers 16 residues. CDR3 DNA: TGTGCCAGCAGCCAAGATCACACAGGGCTCAATCAGCCCCAGCATTTT. This sequence encodes CASSQDHTGLNQPQHF.

The CDR3 here is CASSVGSEVSGNTIYF. In nucleotides, the CDR3 is TGTGCCAGCAGCGTAGGATCTGAAGTCTCCGGAAACACCATATATTTT. The chain joins TRBV9 to TRBJ1-3; no reliable D call. Trimming took 0 bases from V and 4 from J, leaving 14 bases between them. Germline-derived CDR1 and CDR2 are SGDLS and YYNGEE. The CDR3 covers 16 residues.

The CDR3 loop reads CASNRLAGGGDTQYF. CDR3 DNA: TGTGCCAGCAACCGACTAGCGGGGGGAGGAGATACGCAGTATTTT. The chain links TRBV2 to TRBJ2-3, with TRBD2 matching 13 bases. After removal of 7 bases from V and 5 bases from J, the junction contained 6 bases not matched to a gene. CDR3 size: 15 residues. The germline V gene encodes CDR1 SNHLY and CDR2 FYNNEI.

The chain carries TRBV18 and TRBJ2-1; unclear D gene. Per the germline V gene, CDR1 is KGHSH and CDR2 is LQKENI. The CDR3 is made up of 14 amino acids. V lost 3 bases and J 7 bases, leaving 13 bases between the germline ends. The CDR3 bases are TGTGCCAGCTCACCCTCGGGTGTGCGTAATGAGCAGTTCTTC. Protein product: CASSPSGVRNEQFF.

This sequence joins TRBV5-4 and TRBJ2-7; 16 bases map to TRBD2. V was pared by 4 bases and J by 2 bases, with 6 bases of the junction left unmatched. Germline V CDR1 and CDR2: SGHNT, YYREEE (reference sequence). The CDR3 runs 17 residues. The CDR3 here is CASSPGLAGGRAYEQYF. The CDR3 region has the DNA TGTGCCAGCAGCCCGGGACTAGCGGGAGGGAGGGCCTACGAGCAGTACTTC.

The chain couples TRBV29-1 to TRBJ1-6; 9 bases match TRBD1. With V trimmed by 4 bases and J by 5 bases, 0 bases remained unmatched. The CDR3 has 13 amino acids. From germline, CDR1 is SQVTM and CDR2 ANQGSEA. CDR3 sequence reads: CSVGDRDNSPLHF. In DNA, the CDR3 is TGCAGCGTTGGGGACAGGGATAATTCACCCCTCCACTTT.

In its sample, this clone was seen many times. Other DNA sequences in the sample encode the same CDR3. The V gene is TRBV7-8, the J gene TRBJ2-7; D may be TRBD1 (6 bases). The V gene's germline CDR1 is SGHVS and CDR2 FQNEAQ. V lost 5 bases and J 2 bases, leaving 10 bases between the germline ends. The length of the CDR3 is 13 residues. The CDR3 DNA is TGTGCCAGCAGCCTCAGGGGAACCTACGAGCAGTACTTC. Translated: CASSLRGTYEQYF.

The genes are TRBV6-1 and TRBJ2-5, with 8 nucleotides matching TRBD1. V gave up 6 bases and J gave up 3 bases; unmatched junction bases: 6. Germline values: CDR1 MNHNS, CDR2 SASEGT. The CDR3 covers 14 residues. DNA for the CDR3: TGTGCCAGCAGCGGACAGGGAAGGGAAGAGACCCAGTACTTC. It specifies CASSGQGREETQYF.